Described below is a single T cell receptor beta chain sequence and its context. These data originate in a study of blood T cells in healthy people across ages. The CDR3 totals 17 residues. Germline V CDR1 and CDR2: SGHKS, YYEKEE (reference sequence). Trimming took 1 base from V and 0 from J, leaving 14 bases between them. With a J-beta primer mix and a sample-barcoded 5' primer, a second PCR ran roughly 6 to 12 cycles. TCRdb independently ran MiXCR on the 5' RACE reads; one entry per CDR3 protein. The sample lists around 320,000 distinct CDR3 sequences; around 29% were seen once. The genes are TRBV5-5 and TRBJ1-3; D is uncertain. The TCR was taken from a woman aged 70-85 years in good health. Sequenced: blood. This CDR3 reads CASSLMQLGYSGNTIYF. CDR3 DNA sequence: TGTGCCAGCAGCTTGATGCAGTTAGGCTACTCTGGAAACACCATATATTTT.